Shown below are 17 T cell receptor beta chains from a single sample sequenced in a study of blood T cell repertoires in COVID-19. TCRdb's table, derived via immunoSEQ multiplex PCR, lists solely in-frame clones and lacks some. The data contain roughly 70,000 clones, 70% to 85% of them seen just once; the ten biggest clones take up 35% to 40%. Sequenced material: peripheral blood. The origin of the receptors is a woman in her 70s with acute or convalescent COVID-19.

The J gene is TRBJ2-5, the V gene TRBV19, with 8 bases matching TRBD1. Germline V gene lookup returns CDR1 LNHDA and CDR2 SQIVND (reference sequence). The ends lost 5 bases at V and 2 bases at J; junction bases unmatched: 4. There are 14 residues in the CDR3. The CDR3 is CASSRWTGQETQYF. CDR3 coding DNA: TGTGCCAGTAGTCGATGGACAGGGCAAGAGACCCAGTACTTC. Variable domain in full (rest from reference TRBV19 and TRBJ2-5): DGGITQSPKYLFRKEGQNVTLSCEQNLNHDAMYWYRQDPGQGLRLIYYSQIVNDFQKGDIAEGYSVSREKKESFPLTVTSAQKNPTAFYLCASSRWTGQETQYFGPGTRLLVL.

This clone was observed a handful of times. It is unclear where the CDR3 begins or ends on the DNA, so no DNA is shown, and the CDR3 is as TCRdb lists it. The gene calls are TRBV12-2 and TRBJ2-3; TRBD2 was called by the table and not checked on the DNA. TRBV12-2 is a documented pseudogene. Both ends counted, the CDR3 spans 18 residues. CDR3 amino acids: CASRLAYWASGNTDTQYF.

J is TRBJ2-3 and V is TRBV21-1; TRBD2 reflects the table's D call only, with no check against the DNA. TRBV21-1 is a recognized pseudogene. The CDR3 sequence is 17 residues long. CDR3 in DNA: TGTGCCAGCAGCAAAGAGGGAGCGGGCCAAAACACAGATACGCAGTATTTT. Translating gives CASSKEGAGQNTDTQYF.

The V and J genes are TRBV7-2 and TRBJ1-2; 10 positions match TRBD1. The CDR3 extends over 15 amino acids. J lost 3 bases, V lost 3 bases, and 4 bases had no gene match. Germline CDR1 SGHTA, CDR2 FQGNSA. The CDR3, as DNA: TGTGCCAGCAGCTTCCCGACAGGGGGCCACTATGGCTACACCTTC. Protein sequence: CASSFPTGGHYGYTF.

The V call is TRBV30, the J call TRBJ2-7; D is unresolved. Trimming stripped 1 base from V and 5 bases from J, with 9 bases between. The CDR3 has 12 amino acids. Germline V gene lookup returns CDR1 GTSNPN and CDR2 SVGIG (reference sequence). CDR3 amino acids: CAWSARFDEQYF. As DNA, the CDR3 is TGTGCCTGGAGTGCGAGGTTCGACGAGCAGTACTTC.

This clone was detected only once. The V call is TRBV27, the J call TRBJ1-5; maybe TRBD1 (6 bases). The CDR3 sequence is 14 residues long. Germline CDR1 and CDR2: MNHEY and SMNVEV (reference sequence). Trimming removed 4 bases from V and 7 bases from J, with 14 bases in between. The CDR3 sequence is CASSSDRRLQPQHF. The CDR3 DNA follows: TGTGCCAGCAGTTCTGACAGGCGTTTGCAGCCCCAGCATTTT.

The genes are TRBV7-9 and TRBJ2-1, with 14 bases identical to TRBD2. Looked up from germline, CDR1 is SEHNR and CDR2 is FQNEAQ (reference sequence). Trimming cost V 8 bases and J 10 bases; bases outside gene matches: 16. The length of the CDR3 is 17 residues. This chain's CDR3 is CASGGLAGETEGREQFF. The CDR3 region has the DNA TGTGCCAGCGGGGGACTAGCGGGAGAAACGGAGGGTCGGGAGCAGTTCTTC.

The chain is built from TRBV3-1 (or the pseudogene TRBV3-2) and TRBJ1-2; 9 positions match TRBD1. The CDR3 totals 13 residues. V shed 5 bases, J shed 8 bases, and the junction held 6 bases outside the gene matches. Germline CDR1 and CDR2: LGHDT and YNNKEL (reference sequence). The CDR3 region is CASSYYRGHGYTF. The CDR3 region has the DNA TGTGCCAGCAGCTACTACAGGGGGCACGGCTACACCTTC.

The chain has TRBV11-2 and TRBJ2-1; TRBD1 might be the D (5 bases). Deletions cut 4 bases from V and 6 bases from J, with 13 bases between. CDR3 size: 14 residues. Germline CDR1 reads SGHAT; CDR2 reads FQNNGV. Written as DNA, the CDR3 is TGTGCCAGCAGCTCACAGGTGACCACCAATGAGCAGTTCTTC. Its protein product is CASSSQVTTNEQFF.

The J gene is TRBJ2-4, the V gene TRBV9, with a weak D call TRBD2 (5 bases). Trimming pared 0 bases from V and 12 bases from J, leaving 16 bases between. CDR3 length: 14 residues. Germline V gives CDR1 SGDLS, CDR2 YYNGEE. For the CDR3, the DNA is TGTGCCAGCAGCGTAGATACAGAGGGTGCTTCTCAGTACTTC. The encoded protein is CASSVDTEGASQYF. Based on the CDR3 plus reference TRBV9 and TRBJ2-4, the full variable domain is DSGVTQTPKHLITATGQRVTLRCSPRSGDLSVYWYQQSLDQGLQFLIQYYNGEERAKGNILERFSAQQFPDLHSELNLSSLELGDSALYFCASSVDTEGASQYFGAGTRLSVL.

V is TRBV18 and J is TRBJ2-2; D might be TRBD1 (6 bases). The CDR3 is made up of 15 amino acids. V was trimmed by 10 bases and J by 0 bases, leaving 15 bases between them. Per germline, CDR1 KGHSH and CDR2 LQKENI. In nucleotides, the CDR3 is TGTGCCACCTCTATCGGACAGCCGAACACCGGGGAGCTGTTTTTT. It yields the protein CATSIGQPNTGELFF.

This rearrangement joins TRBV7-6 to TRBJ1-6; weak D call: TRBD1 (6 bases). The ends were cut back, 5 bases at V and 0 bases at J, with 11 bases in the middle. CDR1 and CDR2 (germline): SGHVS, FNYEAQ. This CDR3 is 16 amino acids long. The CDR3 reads CASSVQGSSYNSPLHF. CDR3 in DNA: TGTGCCAGCAGCGTACAGGGTAGCTCCTATAATTCACCCCTCCACTTT.

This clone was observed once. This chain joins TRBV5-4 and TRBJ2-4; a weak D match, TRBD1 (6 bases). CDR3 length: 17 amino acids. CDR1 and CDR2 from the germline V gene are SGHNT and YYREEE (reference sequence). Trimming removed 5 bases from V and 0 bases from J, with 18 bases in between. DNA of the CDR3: TGTGCCAGCAGTTCCGCCGGGCAGGGGCTAGCCAAAAACATTCAGTACTTC. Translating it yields CASSSAGQGLAKNIQYF.

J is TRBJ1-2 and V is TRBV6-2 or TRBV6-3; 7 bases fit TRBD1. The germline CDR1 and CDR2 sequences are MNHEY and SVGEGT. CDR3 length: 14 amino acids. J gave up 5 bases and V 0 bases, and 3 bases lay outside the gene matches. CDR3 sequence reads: CASSYSGQIYGYTF. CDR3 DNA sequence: TGTGCCAGCAGTTACTCGGGACAGATATATGGCTACACCTTC.

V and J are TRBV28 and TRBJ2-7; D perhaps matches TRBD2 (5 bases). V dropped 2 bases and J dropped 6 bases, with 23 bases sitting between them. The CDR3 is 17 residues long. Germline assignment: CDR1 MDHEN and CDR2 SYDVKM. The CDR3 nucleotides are TGTGCCAGCAGTTTAGGAGGCTCGCCAGGAGGTATGGGCGAGCAGTACTTC. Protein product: CASSLGGSPGGMGEQYF.

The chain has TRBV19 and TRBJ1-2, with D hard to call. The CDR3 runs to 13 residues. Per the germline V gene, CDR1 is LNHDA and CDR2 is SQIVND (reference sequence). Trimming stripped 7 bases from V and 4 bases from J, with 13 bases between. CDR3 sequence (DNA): TGTGCCAGTAACGAACATCGAGGCTATGGCTACACCTTC. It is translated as CASNEHRGYGYTF.

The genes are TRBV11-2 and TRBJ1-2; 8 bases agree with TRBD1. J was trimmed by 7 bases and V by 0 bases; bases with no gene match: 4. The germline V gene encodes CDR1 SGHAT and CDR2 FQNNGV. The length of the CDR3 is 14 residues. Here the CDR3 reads CASSLDGGQGGYTF. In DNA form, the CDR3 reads TGTGCCAGCAGCTTAGATGGCGGACAGGGTGGCTACACCTTC. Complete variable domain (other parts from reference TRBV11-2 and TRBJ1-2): EAGVAQSPRYKIIEKRQSVAFWCNPISGHATLYWYQQILGQGPKLLIQFQNNGVVDDSQLPKDRFSAERLKGVDSTLKIQPAKLEDSAVYLCASSLDGGQGGYTFGSGTRLTVV.